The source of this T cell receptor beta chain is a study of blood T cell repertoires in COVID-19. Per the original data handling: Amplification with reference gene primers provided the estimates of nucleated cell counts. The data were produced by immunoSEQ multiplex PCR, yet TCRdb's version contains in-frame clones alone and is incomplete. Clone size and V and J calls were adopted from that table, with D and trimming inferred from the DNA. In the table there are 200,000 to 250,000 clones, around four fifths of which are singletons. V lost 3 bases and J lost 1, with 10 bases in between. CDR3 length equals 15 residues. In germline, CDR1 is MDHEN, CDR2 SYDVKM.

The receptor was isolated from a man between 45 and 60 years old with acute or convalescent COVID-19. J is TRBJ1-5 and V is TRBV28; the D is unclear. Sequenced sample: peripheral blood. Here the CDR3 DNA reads TGTGCCAGCAGTTTGGGAGGAAACAGCAATCAGCCCCAGCATTTT. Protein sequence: CASSLGGNSNQPQHF.